These T cell receptor beta chains were read from a single sample in a study of blood T cells in healthy people across ages. Each CDR3 protein is one row after TCRdb ran MiXCR on the 5' RACE reads. The sample carries a few hundred thousand distinct CDR3 sequences, approximately 30% recorded once. The sequenced sample was blood. These receptors all come from a woman in her 70s in good health. CDR3s include the opening cysteine and the closing phenylalanine or tryptophan. The D gene is left open where the match is weak. Only some rows state a clone size, as once, few, many or a class for expanded clones.

d_call,v_call,j_call,clone_size,cdr3_aa,cdr3_nt
.,TRBV3-1,TRBJ2-5,.,CASSQEGRQETQYF,TGTGCCAGCAGCCAAGAGGGACGGCAAGAGACCCAGTACTTC
.,TRBV6-2/TRBV6-3,TRBJ2-7,.,CASSYDGYSYEQYF,TGTGCCAGCAGTTACGACGGATACTCCTACGAGCAGTACTTC
.,TRBV6-1,TRBJ1-6,few,CASSEAPALGGDSPLHF,TGTGCCAGCAGTGAAGCACCAGCCCTCGGAGGAGATTCACCCCTCCACTTT
.,TRBV4-2,TRBJ1-4,.,CASSQDSGEKLFF,TGTGCCAGCAGCCAAGATTCGGGGGAAAAACTGTTTTTT
.,TRBV12-3/TRBV12-4,TRBJ1-4,.,CASSLRASTNEKLFF,TGTGCCAGCAGTCTACGGGCGTCAACTAATGAAAAACTGTTTTTT
TRBD2,TRBV30,TRBJ2-7,few,CAWSVLPGLAHEQYF,TGTGCCTGGAGTGTACTGCCTGGACTAGCCCACGAGCAGTACTTC
TRBD1,TRBV4-3,TRBJ2-7,many,CASSQLGQGGTYEQYF,TGCGCCAGCAGCCAACTCGGACAGGGTGGGACCTACGAGCAGTACTTC
.,TRBV4-1,TRBJ2-3,few,CASSQGLTDTQYF,TGCGCCAGCAGCCAAGGGCTCACAGATACGCAGTATTTT
TRBD2,TRBV7-2,TRBJ2-1,.,CASSPRLAADNEQFF,TGTGCCAGCAGCCCCCGACTAGCGGCAGACAATGAGCAGTTCTTC
.,TRBV3-1,TRBJ2-5,.,CASSQVGARGETQYF,TGTGCCAGCAGCCAAGTAGGGGCAAGAGGGGAGACCCAGTACTTC
.,TRBV3-1,TRBJ2-1,many,CASSQAPGAHNEQFF,TGTGCCAGCAGCCAAGCTCCAGGGGCACACAATGAGCAGTTCTTC
.,TRBV24-1,TRBJ1-4,few,CASPGHSKKLFF,TGTGCCTCCCCGGGACACTCTAAAAAACTGTTTTTT
TRBD1,TRBV3-1,TRBJ2-3,.,CASSPRDRGIDTQYF,TGTGCCAGCAGCCCCCGGGACAGGGGGATAGATACGCAGTATTTT
.,TRBV20-1,TRBJ2-7,few,CSATDYTYEQYF,TGCAGTGCTACCGACTACACCTACGAGCAGTACTTC
.,TRBV6-5,TRBJ1-1,.,CASSYSVGTEAFF,TGTGCCAGCAGTTACTCCGTGGGGACTGAAGCTTTCTTT
.,TRBV5-6,TRBJ2-7,few,CASSLGANEQYF,TGTGCCAGCAGCTTGGGGGCTAACGAGCAGTACTTC
.,TRBV29-1,TRBJ1-4,few,CSVDPQESNEKLFF,TGCAGCGTTGACCCCCAGGAGTCTAATGAAAAACTGTTTTTT
TRBD2,TRBV12-3/TRBV12-4,TRBJ2-7,.,CASSFGGGFYEQYF,TGTGCCAGCAGTTTTGGGGGGGGTTTCTACGAGCAGTACTTC
.,TRBV20-1,TRBJ2-5,few,CSAKGGFEETQYF,TGCAGTGCTAAGGGGGGCTTTGAAGAGACCCAGTACTTC
TRBD1,TRBV12-3/TRBV12-4,TRBJ1-4,.,CASIVRQGKYSGEKLFF,TGTGCCAGCATCGTCAGACAGGGAAAGTATTCGGGAGAAAAACTGTTTTTT
.,TRBV7-9,TRBJ1-2,few,CASSLDRIGYTF,TGTGCCAGCAGCTTAGACAGAATTGGCTACACCTTC
.,TRBV7-9,TRBJ2-5,few,CASSPGTRGTQYF,TGTGCCAGCAGTCCGGGGACCCGTGGGACCCAGTACTTC
.,TRBV4-3,TRBJ2-7,.,CASSQDAGYEQYF,TGCGCCAGCAGCCAAGACGCAGGGTATGAGCAGTACTTC
.,TRBV6-1,TRBJ2-2,few,CASDLRVDTGELFF,TGTGCCAGCGACTTGAGGGTGGACACCGGGGAGCTGTTTTTT
.,TRBV4-1,TRBJ1-2,.,CASSQEYPSGGYTF,TGCGCCAGCAGCCAAGAATACCCCTCCGGTGGCTACACCTTC
.,TRBV7-2,TRBJ2-7,few,CASSLASRGSYEQYF,TGTGCCAGCAGCTTAGCAAGCAGGGGATCCTACGAGCAGTACTTC
.,TRBV20-1,TRBJ1-1,.,CSASKPGEAFF,TGCAGTGCTAGTAAGCCGGGTGAAGCTTTCTTT
.,TRBV11-2,TRBJ1-1,.,CASTRGGGRDTEAFF,TGTGCCAGCACCAGGGGTGGGGGCCGAGACACTGAAGCTTTCTTT
.,TRBV7-2,TRBJ2-7,.,CASSFWGAYEQYF,TGTGCCAGCAGCTTCTGGGGGGCCTACGAGCAGTACTTC
.,TRBV10-3,TRBJ1-3,.,CAISESPPTGGNTIYF,TGTGCCATCAGTGAGTCTCCTCCTACGGGGGGAAACACCATATATTTT
.,TRBV6-2/TRBV6-3,TRBJ2-5,.,CANSGWETQYF,TGTGCCAACAGTGGATGGGAGACCCAGTACTTC
.,TRBV5-1,TRBJ2-4,few,CASSLLTRGMDKNIQYF,TGCGCCAGCAGCTTGCTTACTCGGGGGATGGACAAAAACATTCAGTACTTC
.,TRBV7-2,TRBJ2-2,few,CASSSERANTGELFF,TGTGCCAGCAGCTCAGAGAGGGCAAACACCGGGGAGCTGTTTTTT
.,TRBV7-2,TRBJ1-1,.,CASREEPAFF,TGTGCCAGCAGAGAGGAGCCGGCTTTCTTT
.,TRBV18,TRBJ2-5,.,CASSPLEGMETQYF,TGTGCCAGCTCACCACTCGAGGGGATGGAGACCCAGTACTTC
.,TRBV18,TRBJ1-2,.,CASGRTSHGYTF,TGTGCCAGCGGAAGGACTTCTCATGGCTACACCTTC
.,TRBV19,TRBJ2-7,.,CASSIGAVDLYEQYF,TGTGCCAGTAGTATAGGCGCCGTAGATCTCTACGAGCAGTACTTC
.,TRBV6-5,TRBJ1-2,.,CASSSQKGYGYTF,TGTGCCAGCAGCTCCCAGAAGGGCTATGGCTATACCTTC
TRBD1,TRBV20-1,TRBJ2-6,.,CSASSTGGSGANVLTF,TGCAGTGCTTCTTCGACAGGGGGGTCTGGGGCCAACGTCCTGACTTTC
.,TRBV25-1,TRBJ1-2,few,CASSGPGYGYTF,TGTGCCAGCAGCGGCCCTGGGTATGGCTACACCTTC
TRBD1,TRBV2,TRBJ1-2,few,CASGQGAGGYTF,TGTGCCAGCGGACAGGGGGCAGGTGGCTACACCTTC
TRBD2,TRBV7-3,TRBJ2-1,few,CASSPQRGWGNEQFF,TGTGCCAGCAGCCCACAGCGGGGGTGGGGGAATGAGCAGTTCTTC
.,TRBV25-1,TRBJ2-3,.,CATSMVAPADTQYF,TGTGCCACCTCAATGGTGGCTCCCGCAGATACGCAGTATTTT
TRBD1,TRBV20-1,TRBJ2-5,.,CSARVGTGGRETQYF,TGCAGTGCTAGAGTCGGGACAGGGGGCAGAGAGACCCAGTACTTC
.,TRBV29-1,TRBJ2-5,.,CSVVQVEETQYF,TGCAGCGTTGTACAGGTCGAGGAGACCCAGTACTTC
TRBD2,TRBV24-1,TRBJ2-1,.,CATSASGGGREQFF,TGTGCCACCAGTGCTTCTGGGGGAGGGCGAGAGCAGTTCTTC
.,TRBV21-1,TRBJ1-4,few,CASSKVQQGGGDNEKLFF,TGTGCCAGCAGCAAAGTCCAACAGGGAGGGGGTGATAATGAAAAACTGTTTTTT
TRBD2,TRBV5-1,TRBJ2-5,.,CASSSGTSGGALWETQYF,TGCGCCAGCAGCTCTGGGACTAGCGGGGGGGCACTATGGGAGACCCAGTACTTC
.,TRBV4-2,TRBJ2-7,.,CASSQDPSAYEQYF,TGTGCCAGCAGCCAAGATCCCAGCGCCTACGAGCAGTACTTC
TRBD1,TRBV18,TRBJ2-3,.,CASTEQGKDTQYF,TGTGCCAGCACGGAACAGGGGAAAGATACGCAGTATTTT
TRBD1,TRBV7-3,TRBJ2-2,.,CASSSTGSGTGELFF,TGTGCCAGCAGCTCGACAGGGAGTGGGACCGGGGAGCTGTTTTTT
TRBD2,TRBV2,TRBJ2-5,.,CASGMGGSFETQYF,TGTGCCAGCGGCATGGGGGGGTCGTTTGAGACCCAGTACTTC
TRBD1,TRBV3-1,TRBJ1-3,.,CASSPGTVNGNTIYF,TGTGCCAGCAGCCCCGGGACAGTAAATGGAAACACCATATATTTT
.,TRBV5-6,TRBJ1-1,once,CASSLRRAEAFF,TGTGCCAGCAGCCTGAGAAGGGCTGAAGCTTTCTTT